Below are 8 T cell receptor beta chains sequenced from a single sample in a study of cytomegalovirus exposure and HLA in healthy donors. PCR employed 60 Vbeta and 13 Jbeta primers. Clones were read by immunoSEQ multiplex PCR, and TCRdb kept only the in-frame ones, dropping some. The sample holds some 190,000 clones, 75% to 80% seen once. Sequencing was done on a sample of PBMCs. Every receptor here comes from a female donor in good health and CMV-seronegative.

CDR3 sequence (DNA): TGTGCCAGCAGTATCCCTAGTGAGACCCAGTACTTC. Protein product: CASSIPSETQYF. The chain carries TRBV11-2 and TRBJ2-5; D is unresolved. The germline gives CDR1 SGHAT, CDR2 FQNNGV. The CDR3 is made up of 12 amino acids. Trimming cost V 6 bases and J 5 bases, with 10 bases left between them.

This chain joins TRBV5-8 and TRBJ1-4; 9 bases map to TRBD1. Trimming at V came to 3 bases and at J to 4 bases, leaving 1 base not matched to a gene. This CDR3 region has 14 residues. The germline V gene has CDR1 SGHTS and CDR2 YDEGEE. The CDR3 coding sequence is TGTGCCAGCAGCTCGGGACAGGGTAATGAAAAACTGTTTTTT. Residues: CASSSGQGNEKLFF.

V gene TRBV7-9 combines with J gene TRBJ2-2; 9 nucleotides agree with TRBD1. Per the germline V gene, CDR1 is SEHNR and CDR2 is FQNEAQ (reference sequence). CDR3 length: 15 amino acids. J lost 5 bases, V lost 2 bases, and 3 bases had no gene match. The CDR3 DNA reads TGTGCCAGCAGCTTATCGGACAGGGGAACCGGGGAGCTGTTTTTT. Encoded protein: CASSLSDRGTGELFF.

The chain carries TRBV6-5 and TRBJ2-7; TRBD2 matches at 8 bases. Trimming at V came to 2 bases and at J to 1 base, leaving 7 bases not matched to a gene. This CDR3 has 16 amino acids. The germline V gene encodes CDR1 MNHEY and CDR2 SVGAGI. CDR3 residues: CASSYGPGGESYEQYF. For the CDR3, the DNA is TGTGCCAGCAGTTACGGCCCGGGGGGGGAATCCTACGAGCAGTACTTC.

This clone is a singleton in its sample. This chain uses TRBV7-9 with TRBJ2-5, with D uncertain. The germline gives CDR1 SEHNR, CDR2 FQNEAQ (reference sequence). The CDR3 has 15 residues. Trimming took off 2 bases at V and 2 bases at J, with 12 bases between the two ends. CDR3 protein: CASSLRLGSQETQYF. The CDR3 nucleotides are TGTGCCAGCAGCTTACGCTTGGGCTCTCAAGAGACCCAGTACTTC.

This clone was found a few times. Sequence at one end of the junction differs from germline and may be a read error. V is TRBV7-9 and J is TRBJ2-3; D perhaps matches TRBD1 (5 bases). The CDR3 sequence is 13 residues long. Germline CDR1 reads SEHNR; CDR2 reads FQNEAQ (reference sequence). CDR3 sequence: CSSSLTGPDTQYF. CDR3 bases: TGTTCCAGCAGCTTAACAGGCCCAGATACGCAGTATTTT.

This chain joins TRBV2 and TRBJ2-7, with 9 bases identical to TRBD2. The V gene end was trimmed by 4 bases and the J gene end by 13 bases; junction bases not matched to a gene: 20. The length of the CDR3 is 16 residues. Germline V gives CDR1 SNHLY, CDR2 FYNNEI. The DNA of the CDR3 is TGTGCCAGCAGTGGAAAAGCGGGGGGCTACGAGCCATCTGGTTACTTC. Amino acid sequence: CASSGKAGGYEPSGYF.

CDR3 region: CASSLRLYGYTF. CDR3 nucleotides: TGTGCCAGCAGTTTACGTCTCTATGGCTACACCTTC. The rearrangement uses TRBV28 and TRBJ1-2; no reliable D call. In germline, CDR1 is MDHEN, CDR2 SYDVKM. The CDR3 has 12 residues. V was trimmed by 2 bases and J by 4 bases, leaving 5 bases between them.